This T cell receptor beta chain stems from a study of PD-L1 blockade in urothelial cancer. The method was immunoSEQ multiplex PCR; TCRdb's version includes in-frame clones alone and lacks a portion of them. This sample carries around 63,000 clones, roughly 79% of them seen once, and the ten largest clones take approximately 5.1%. The CDR3 is made up of 14 amino acids. Trimming removed 5 bases from V and 10 bases from J; junction bases left unmatched: 13. Looked up from germline, CDR1 is SNHLY and CDR2 is FYNNEI. Time point of the sample: pretreatment peripheral blood. Samples spanned pretreatment and treatment, with 1 to 8 time points per patient.

V gene TRBV2 combines with J gene TRBJ1-1, with TRBD1 matching 7 bases. This specimen consisted of PBMCs, obtained around atezolizumab (anti-PD-L1) treatment. The clonotype originates from a man in his sixties or seventies with urothelial cancer. The DNA of the CDR3 is TGTGCCAGCAGTCCCTCCTTAGACAGGGTTTCAGCTTTCTTT. Amino acids: CASSPSLDRVSAFF.